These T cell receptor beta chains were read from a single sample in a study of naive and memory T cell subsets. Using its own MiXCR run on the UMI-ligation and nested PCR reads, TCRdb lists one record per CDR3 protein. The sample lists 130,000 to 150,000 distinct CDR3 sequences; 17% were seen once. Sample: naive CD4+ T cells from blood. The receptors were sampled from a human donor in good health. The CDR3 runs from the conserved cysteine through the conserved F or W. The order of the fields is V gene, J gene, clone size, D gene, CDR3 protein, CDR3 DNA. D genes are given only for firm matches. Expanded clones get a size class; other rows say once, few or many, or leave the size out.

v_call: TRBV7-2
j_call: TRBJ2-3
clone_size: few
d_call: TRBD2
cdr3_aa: CASSLVAGGTDTQYF
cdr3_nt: TGTGCCAGCAGCTTAGTAGCGGGGGGCACAGATACGCAGTATTTT

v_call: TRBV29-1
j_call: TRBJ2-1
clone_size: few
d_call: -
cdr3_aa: CSVLTISYNEQFF
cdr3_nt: TGCAGCGTTTTGACGATTTCCTACAATGAGCAGTTCTTC

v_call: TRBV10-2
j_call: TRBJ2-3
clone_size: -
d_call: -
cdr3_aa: CASYLGWRTSTDTQYF
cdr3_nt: TGCGCCAGTTACCTAGGATGGAGAACTAGCACAGATACGCAGTATTTT

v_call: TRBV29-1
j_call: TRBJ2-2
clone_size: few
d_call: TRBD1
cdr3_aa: CSVRDRGPGELFF
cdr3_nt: TGCAGCGTGAGGGACAGGGGTCCCGGGGAGCTGTTTTTT

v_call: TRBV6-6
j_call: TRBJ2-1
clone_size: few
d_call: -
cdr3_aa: CASRDTSSNYNEQFF
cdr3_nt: TGTGCCAGCAGGGATACTAGCTCCAACTACAATGAGCAGTTCTTC

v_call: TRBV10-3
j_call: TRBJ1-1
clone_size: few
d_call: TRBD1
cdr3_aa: CAISNDRANTEAFF
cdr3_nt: TGTGCCATCAGCAACGACAGGGCGAACACTGAAGCTTTCTTT

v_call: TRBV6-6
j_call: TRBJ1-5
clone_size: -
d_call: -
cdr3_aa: CASSYSGGNQPQHF
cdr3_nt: TGTGCCAGCAGTTACTCGGGGGGAAATCAGCCCCAGCATTTT

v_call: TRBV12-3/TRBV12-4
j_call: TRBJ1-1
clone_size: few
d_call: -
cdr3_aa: CASSFRGENTEAFF
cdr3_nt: TGTGCCAGCAGTTTTCGGGGGGAGAACACTGAAGCTTTCTTT

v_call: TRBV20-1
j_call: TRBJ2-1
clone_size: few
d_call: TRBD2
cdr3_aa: CSAREASGRGSEQFF
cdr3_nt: TGCAGTGCTAGAGAGGCTAGCGGGAGGGGTAGTGAGCAGTTCTTC

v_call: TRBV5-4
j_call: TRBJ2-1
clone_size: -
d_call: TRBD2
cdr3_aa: CASSSGAGGSYNEQFF
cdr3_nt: TGTGCCAGCAGCTCGGGAGCGGGAGGCTCCTACAATGAGCAGTTCTTC

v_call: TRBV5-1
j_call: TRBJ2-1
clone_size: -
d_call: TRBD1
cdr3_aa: CASSSRDRGLYNEQFF
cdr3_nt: TGCGCCAGCAGCTCGAGGGACAGGGGGCTATACAATGAGCAGTTCTTC

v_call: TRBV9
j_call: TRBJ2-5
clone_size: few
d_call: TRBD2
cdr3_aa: CASSAPSGRRENRETQYF
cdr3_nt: TGTGCCAGCAGCGCACCTAGCGGGCGGAGAGAGAACCGAGAGACCCAGTACTTC

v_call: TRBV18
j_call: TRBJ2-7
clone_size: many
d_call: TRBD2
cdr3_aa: CASSPQGLAGGSYEQYF
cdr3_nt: TGTGCCAGCTCACCACAGGGACTAGCGGGAGGTTCCTACGAGCAGTACTTC

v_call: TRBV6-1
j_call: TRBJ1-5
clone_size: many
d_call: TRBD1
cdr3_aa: CASSGLRGLSNQPQHF
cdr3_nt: TGTGCCAGCAGTGGCCTCAGGGGGCTGAGCAATCAGCCCCAGCATTTT

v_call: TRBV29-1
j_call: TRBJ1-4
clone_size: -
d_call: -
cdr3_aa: CSVEQGKTNEKLFF
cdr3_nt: TGCAGCGTTGAACAGGGGAAGACTAATGAAAAACTGTTTTTT

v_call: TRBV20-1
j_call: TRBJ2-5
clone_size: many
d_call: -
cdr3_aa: CSAIEEETQYF
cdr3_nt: TGCAGTGCTATAGAGGAGGAGACCCAGTACTTC

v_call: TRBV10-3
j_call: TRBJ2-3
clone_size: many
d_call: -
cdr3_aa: CAISRTDTSTDTQYF
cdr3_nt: TGTGCCATCAGCCGGACAGATACTAGCACAGATACGCAGTATTTT

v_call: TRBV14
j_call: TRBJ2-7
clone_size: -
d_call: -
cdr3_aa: CASSPSGYEQYF
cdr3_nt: TGTGCCAGCAGCCCCAGCGGCTACGAGCAGTACTTC

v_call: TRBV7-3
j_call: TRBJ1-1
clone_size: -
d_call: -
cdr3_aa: CASRLPNVGGAEEGTEAFF
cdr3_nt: TGTGCCAGCAGGCTCCCCAATGTCGGGGGCGCGGAGGAGGGCACTGAAGCTTTCTTT

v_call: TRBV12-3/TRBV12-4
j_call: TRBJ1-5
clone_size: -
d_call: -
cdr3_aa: CASSLRLGAGNQPQHF
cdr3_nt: TGTGCCAGCAGTTTAAGGCTAGGGGCGGGCAATCAGCCCCAGCATTTT

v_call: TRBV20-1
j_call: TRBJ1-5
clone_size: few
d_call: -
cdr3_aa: CSALMGPEGPQHF
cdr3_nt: TGCAGTGCCTTGATGGGCCCAGAAGGGCCCCAGCATTTT

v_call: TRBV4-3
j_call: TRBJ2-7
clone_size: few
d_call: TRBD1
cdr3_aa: CASSQESLGQAHYEQYF
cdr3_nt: TGCGCCAGCAGCCAAGAAAGTCTCGGACAGGCCCACTACGAGCAGTACTTC

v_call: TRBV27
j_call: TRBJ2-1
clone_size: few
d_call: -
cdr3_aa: CASTTKPGTGVSNEQFF
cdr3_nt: TGTGCCAGTACTACGAAACCCGGGACTGGCGTAAGCAATGAGCAGTTCTTC

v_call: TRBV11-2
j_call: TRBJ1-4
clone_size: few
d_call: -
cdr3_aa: CASSSHQAVFF
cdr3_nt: TGTGCCAGCAGCTCTCACCAGGCGGTGTTTTTT

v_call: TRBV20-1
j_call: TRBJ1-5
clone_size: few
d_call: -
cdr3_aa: CSARVSGGTYSNQPQHF
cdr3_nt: TGCAGTGCTAGAGTTTCGGGCGGAACTTATAGCAATCAGCCCCAGCATTTT

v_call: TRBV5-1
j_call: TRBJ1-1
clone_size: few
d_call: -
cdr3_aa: CASSSQGWGEAFF
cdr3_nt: TGCGCCAGCAGCTCGCAAGGGTGGGGTGAAGCTTTCTTT

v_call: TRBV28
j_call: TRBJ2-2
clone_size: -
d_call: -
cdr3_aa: CASSLGGATGELFF
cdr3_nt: TGTGCCAGCAGTTTAGGTGGGGCCACCGGGGAGCTGTTTTTT

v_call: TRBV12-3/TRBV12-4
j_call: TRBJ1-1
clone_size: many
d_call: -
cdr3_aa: CASSPRHPVNPEAFF
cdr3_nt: TGTGCCAGCAGTCCGAGACATCCGGTGAACCCTGAAGCTTTCTTT

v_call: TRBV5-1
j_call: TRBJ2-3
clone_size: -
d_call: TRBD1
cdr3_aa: CASSRDRAFGDTQYF
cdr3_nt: TGCGCCAGCAGCCGGGACAGGGCCTTCGGAGATACGCAGTATTTT

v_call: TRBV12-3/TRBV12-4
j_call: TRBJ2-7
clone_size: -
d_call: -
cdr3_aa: CASGWFQGTSYEQYF
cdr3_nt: TGTGCCAGCGGATGGTTCCAGGGAACCTCCTACGAGCAGTACTTC

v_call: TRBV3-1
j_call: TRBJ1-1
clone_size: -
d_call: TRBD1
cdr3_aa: CASSQEQGVGNTEAFF
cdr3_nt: TGTGCCAGCAGCCAAGAGCAGGGGGTGGGGAACACTGAAGCTTTCTTT

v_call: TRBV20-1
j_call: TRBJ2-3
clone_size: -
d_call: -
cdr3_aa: CSAPRQSTDTQYF
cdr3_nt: TGCAGTGCCCCCCGACAGTCCACAGATACGCAGTATTTT

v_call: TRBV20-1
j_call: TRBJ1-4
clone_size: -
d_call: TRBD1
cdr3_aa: CSAGTGVLNEKLFF
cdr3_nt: TGCAGTGCCGGTACAGGGGTCTTAAATGAAAAACTGTTTTTT

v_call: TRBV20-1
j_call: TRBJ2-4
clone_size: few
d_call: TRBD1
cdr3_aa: CSAKSRQGTKNIQYF
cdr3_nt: TGCAGTGCTAAGAGCCGACAGGGAACAAAAAACATTCAGTACTTC

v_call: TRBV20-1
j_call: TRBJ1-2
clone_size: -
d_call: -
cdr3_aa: CSAPRTDTNYGYTF
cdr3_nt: TGCAGTGCTCCGCGGACAGATACTAACTATGGCTACACCTTC

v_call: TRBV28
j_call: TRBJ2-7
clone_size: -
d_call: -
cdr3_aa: CASSATGLVPYEQYF
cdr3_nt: TGTGCCAGCAGCGCTACAGGGCTGGTCCCCTACGAGCAGTACTTC

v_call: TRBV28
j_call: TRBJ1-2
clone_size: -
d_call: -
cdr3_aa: CASSLDNGGTPYGYTF
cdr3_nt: TGTGCCAGCAGTTTGGATAACGGCGGGACCCCATATGGCTACACCTTC

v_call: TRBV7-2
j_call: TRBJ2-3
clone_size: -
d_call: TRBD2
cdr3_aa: CASSLVASGADTQYF
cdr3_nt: TGTGCCAGCAGCTTAGTGGCTAGCGGGGCAGATACGCAGTATTTT

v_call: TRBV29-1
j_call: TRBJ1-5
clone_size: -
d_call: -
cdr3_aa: CSVETSGQPQHF
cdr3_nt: TGCAGCGTTGAAACCTCCGGTCAGCCCCAGCATTTT

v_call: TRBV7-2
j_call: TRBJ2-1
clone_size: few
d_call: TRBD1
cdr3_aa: CASSSYRDRGYEQFF
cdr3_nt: TGTGCCAGCAGCTCCTACCGGGACAGGGGATATGAGCAGTTCTTC

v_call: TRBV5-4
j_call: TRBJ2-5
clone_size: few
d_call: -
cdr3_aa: CASSSNQRWYQETQYF
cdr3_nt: TGTGCCAGCAGCTCAAATCAGCGGTGGTACCAAGAGACCCAGTACTTC

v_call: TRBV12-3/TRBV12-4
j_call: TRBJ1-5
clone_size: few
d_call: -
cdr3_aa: CASSRTEAGPNQHF
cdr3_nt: TGTGCCAGCAGTCGAACAGAGGCGGGACCGAACCAGCATTTT

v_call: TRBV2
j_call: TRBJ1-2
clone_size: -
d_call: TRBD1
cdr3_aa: CASSVGTGSGYTF
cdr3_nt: TGTGCCAGCAGTGTAGGGACAGGGAGCGGCTACACCTTC

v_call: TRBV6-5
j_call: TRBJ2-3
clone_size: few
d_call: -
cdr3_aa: CASRGTLAQYF
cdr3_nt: TGTGCCAGCAGAGGGACTTTAGCGCAGTATTTT

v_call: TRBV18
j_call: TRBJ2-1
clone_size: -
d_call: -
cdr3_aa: CASSLLLRAYSYNEQFF
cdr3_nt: TGTGCCAGCTCACTCCTCTTGAGGGCCTACTCCTACAATGAGCAGTTCTTC

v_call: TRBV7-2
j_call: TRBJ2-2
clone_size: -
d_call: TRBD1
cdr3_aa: CASGQGQGTGELFF
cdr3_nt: TGTGCCAGCGGACAGGGGCAGGGCACCGGGGAGCTGTTTTTT

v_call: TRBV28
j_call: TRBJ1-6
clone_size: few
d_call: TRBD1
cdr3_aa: CASSSPGQGDSPLHF
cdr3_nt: TGTGCCAGCAGTTCGCCGGGACAGGGAGATTCACCCCTCCACTTT

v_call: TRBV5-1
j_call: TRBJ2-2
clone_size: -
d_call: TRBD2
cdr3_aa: CASSLLSSGGNTGELFF
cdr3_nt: TGCGCCAGCAGCTTGTTGTCTAGCGGGGGGAACACCGGGGAGCTGTTTTTT

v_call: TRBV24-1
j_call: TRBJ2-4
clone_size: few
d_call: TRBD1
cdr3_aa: CATSDRQGCELFLSKNIQYF
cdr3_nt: TGTGCCACCAGTGATCGACAGGGGTGCGAGTTGTTTCTGTCCAAAAACATTCAGTACTTC

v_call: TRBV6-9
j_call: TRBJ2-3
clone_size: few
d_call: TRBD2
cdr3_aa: CASTTKRGGLRDTQYF
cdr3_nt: TGTGCCAGCACAACTAAACGGGGGGGTCTGCGAGATACGCAGTATTTT

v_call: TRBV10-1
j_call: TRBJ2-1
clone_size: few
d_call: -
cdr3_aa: CASSETAGVSSSYNEQFF
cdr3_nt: TGCGCCAGCAGTGAAACGGCAGGGGTATCAAGCTCCTACAATGAGCAGTTCTTC

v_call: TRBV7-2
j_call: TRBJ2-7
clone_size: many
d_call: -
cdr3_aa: CASSSDSDLEYF
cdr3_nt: TGTGCCAGCAGCTCGGACAGTGATCTTGAGTACTTC

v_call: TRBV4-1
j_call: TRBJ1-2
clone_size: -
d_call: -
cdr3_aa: CASSQEVRSYGYTF
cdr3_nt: TGCGCCAGCAGCCAAGAAGTCAGAAGCTATGGCTACACCTTC

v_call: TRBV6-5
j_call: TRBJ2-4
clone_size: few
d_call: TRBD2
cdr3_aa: CASSPTSGSDQNIQYF
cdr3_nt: TGTGCCAGCAGTCCGACTAGCGGGAGCGACCAAAACATTCAGTACTTC

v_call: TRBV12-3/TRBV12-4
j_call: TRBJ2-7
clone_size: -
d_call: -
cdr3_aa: CASSRRGRESGKYEQYF
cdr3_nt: TGTGCCAGCAGTCGGAGGGGGAGGGAGTCAGGGAAATACGAGCAGTACTTC